The clone carrying this T cell receptor beta chain turned up a few times. The entry originates in a study of blood T cells in healthy people across ages. A J-beta primer mix and a sample-barcoded 5' primer were used in a second PCR of roughly 6 to 11 cycles. TCRdb processed the 5' RACE reads anew with MiXCR; each CDR3 protein has one entry. The sample records fewer than 2,000,000 distinct CDR3 sequences, roughly 32% being singletons. Trimming removed 0 bases from V and 4 bases from J; junction bases left unmatched: 5. This CDR3 is built from 16 residues. Germline-derived CDR1 and CDR2 are SGHRS and YFSETQ.

This sequence originates from a woman aged 30 to 39 in good health. The sequenced sample consisted of blood. The chain joins TRBV5-1 to TRBJ2-3, with 10 bases aligning to TRBD2. The CDR3 is CASSLDPSGSSDTQYF. For the CDR3, the DNA is TGCGCCAGCAGCTTGGATCCTAGCGGGAGTTCAGATACGCAGTATTTT.